The clone carrying this T cell receptor (beta chain) was seen just once. The antigen is undetermined. This CDR3 spans 13 amino acids. V trimming: 8 bases; J trimming: 6 bases; junction bases outside the gene matches: 9. The germline gives CDR1 MNHEY, CDR2 SVGAGI. These data come from a study of blood T cells in healthy people across ages. Overall study results and limits: Whereas aged donors had fewer naive CD4+ cells, long-lived donors had more of them and higher diversity.

Combining a sample-barcoded 5' primer with a J-beta primer mix, a second PCR ran for about 7 to 12 cycles. Tagging of each cDNA molecule was performed by a template-switch adaptor with 12 random nucleotides. TCRdb used MiXCR to reprocess the 5' RACE reads, holding one entry per CDR3 protein. The sample includes about 1.5 million distinct CDR3 sequences, around 42% of them seen just once. The sequence was collected from a woman younger than 30 in good health. The rearrangement links TRBV6-5 to TRBJ1-2; 7 bases match TRBD1. The sequenced material came from blood. In DNA, the CDR3 is TGTGCCAGCTCCACTCAGGGGGTCGATGGCTACACCTTC. As protein: CASSTQGVDGYTF.